This T cell receptor beta chain was captured by sequencing in a study of blood T cells in healthy people across ages. Germline loops: CDR1 SEHNR, CDR2 FQNEAQ (reference sequence). V dropped 5 bases and J dropped 7 bases, with 14 bases sitting between them. The CDR3 spans 14 residues. Regarding this clonotype: As yet, its antigen is unknown.

Isolation of PBMCs gave at least 7 million cells per sample. It was with a sample-barcoded 5' primer and a J-beta primer mix that a second PCR of roughly 7 to 12 cycles was run. TCRdb re-called the 5' RACE reads through MiXCR, storing one row per CDR3 protein. The sample has about a million distinct CDR3 sequences, around two fifths seen once; the top ten hold over 10%. Overall study findings and caveats: The CMV status of each donor remained undetermined, and this could have confounded shifts in expanded clonotypes. Older age went with lower TCR beta diversity per million T cells, in a roughly linear way.

Sequencing input: blood. This chain joins TRBV7-9 and TRBJ2-2; no reliable D call. The TCR comes from a man aged 18 to 30 in good health. The CDR3 loop is CASSPKSRSGELFF. In DNA, the CDR3 is TGTGCCAGCAGCCCTAAAAGTAGAAGCGGGGAGCTGTTTTTT.